This TCR beta chain comes out of a study of T cells in Graves' hyperthyroidism and ophthalmopathy. Source material for PBMCs was about 10 ml fresh peripheral blood. This clonotype was counted at least ten times. It was RNA transcripts that yielded the amplified TCR beta CDR3 regions. Primed by the HTBI set, a first-round RT-PCR was run on the TCR CDR3. One entry per CDR3 protein results from TCRdb running MiXCR on the multiplex PCR reads. The sample shows roughly 400,000 distinct CDR3 sequences, roughly 25% of them seen only once. The germline gives CDR1 MDHEN, CDR2 SYDVKM. CDR3 length: 19 residues. V dropped 5 bases and J dropped 0; count of bases not matched to a gene: 15.

The chain is built from TRBV28 and TRBJ2-2, with TRBD1 identical over 7 bases. The sample consisted of blood. The clonotype was recovered from a man between 50 and 59 years old with Graves' hyperthyroidism. As DNA, the CDR3 is TGTGCCAGCAGTCAGGGCAGGGACAGAGCTTACGCGAACACCGGGGAGCTGTTTTTT. It codes for CASSQGRDRAYANTGELFF. The whole variable domain, filled in from reference TRBV28 and TRBJ2-2, reads DVKVTQSSRYLVKRTGEKVFLECVQDMDHENMFWYRQDPGLGLRLIYFSYDVKMKEKGDIPEGYSVSREKKERFSLILESASTNQTSMYLCASSQGRDRAYANTGELFFGEGSRLTVL.